The rows below give T cell receptor beta chains drawn from one sample of a study of blood T cell repertoires in COVID-19. The assay was immunoSEQ multiplex PCR, and TCRdb's table has in-frame clones only and misses some. The sample holds roughly 250,000 clones, about 87% seen once. Sequencing input: PBMCs or T cells enriched from blood (not recorded which). Receptors originate from a woman aged 40 to 55 with acute COVID-19. The CDR3 runs from the conserved cysteine through the conserved F or W. Each record gives: D gene, clone size, V gene, J gene, CDR3 DNA, CDR3 protein. D genes are given only for firm matches. Clone size, where shown, is once, few, many, or a class for clones that have expanded.

d_gene: .
abundance: .
v_gene: TRBV19
j_gene: TRBJ2-1
CDR3nt: TGTGCCAGTAGTAGCGGCTCCTACAATGAGCAGTTCTTC
CDR3aa: CASSSGSYNEQFF

d_gene: .
abundance: .
v_gene: TRBV19
j_gene: TRBJ2-3
CDR3nt: TGTGCCAGTAGTTCCAACCGACTACCCGGCACAGATACGCAGTATTTT
CDR3aa: CASSSNRLPGTDTQYF

d_gene: .
abundance: .
v_gene: TRBV27
j_gene: TRBJ2-1
CDR3nt: TGTGCCAGCAGTTTCAGGGTGGACTACAATGAGCAGTTCTTC
CDR3aa: CASSFRVDYNEQFF

d_gene: .
abundance: once
v_gene: TRBV2
j_gene: TRBJ1-2
CDR3nt: TGTGCCAGCAGTGAGGAGGACTATGGCTACACCTTC
CDR3aa: CASSEEDYGYTF

d_gene: TRBD2
abundance: .
v_gene: TRBV9
j_gene: TRBJ2-1
CDR3nt: TGTGCCAGCAGCGGGACTAGCGATAGCTTGTACAATGAGCAGTTCTTC
CDR3aa: CASSGTSDSLYNEQFF

d_gene: TRBD2
abundance: .
v_gene: TRBV7-9
j_gene: TRBJ2-7
CDR3nt: TGTGCCAGCAGCCCACCAAGGGGAGGGTTTGCCTACGAGCAGTACTTC
CDR3aa: CASSPPRGGFAYEQYF

d_gene: TRBD2
abundance: .
v_gene: TRBV28
j_gene: TRBJ2-7
CDR3nt: TGTGCCAGCAGTCCCGCGGGGGCGGGAGGTAGTTACGAGCAGTACTTC
CDR3aa: CASSPAGAGGSYEQYF

d_gene: TRBD1
abundance: .
v_gene: TRBV19
j_gene: TRBJ1-1
CDR3nt: TGTGCCAGTCGGACAGGGGGGACTGAAGCTTTCTTT
CDR3aa: CASRTGGTEAFF

d_gene: .
abundance: .
v_gene: TRBV11-3
j_gene: TRBJ1-5
CDR3nt: TGTGCCAGCAGCCACGGAGGACTAAATCAGCCCCAGCATTTT
CDR3aa: CASSHGGLNQPQHF

d_gene: .
abundance: .
v_gene: TRBV7-9
j_gene: TRBJ1-6
CDR3nt: TGTGCCAGCAGGATCGACAGCTCCCTCTCACCCCTCCACTTT
CDR3aa: CASRIDSSLSPLHF

d_gene: TRBD1
abundance: .
v_gene: TRBV7-3
j_gene: TRBJ2-3
CDR3nt: TGTGCCAGCAGCTTGACCGGGACAGGGTTCTCTAGCACAGATACGCAGTATTTT
CDR3aa: CASSLTGTGFSSTDTQYF

d_gene: TRBD2
abundance: .
v_gene: TRBV6-4
j_gene: TRBJ2-1
CDR3nt: TGTGCCAGCAGCGTGGAACTAGCGGCCCTTCAGGGGCAGTTCTTC
CDR3aa: CASSVELAALQGQFF

d_gene: TRBD1
abundance: few
v_gene: TRBV18
j_gene: TRBJ2-5
CDR3nt: TGTGCCAGCTCACCATTTGACAGTTCGACAGGGGAGACCCAGTACTTC
CDR3aa: CASSPFDSSTGETQYF

d_gene: .
abundance: .
v_gene: TRBV3-1/TRBV3-2
j_gene: TRBJ1-2
CDR3nt: TGTGCCAGCAGCCCCACACCCTCCTATGGCTACACCTTC
CDR3aa: CASSPTPSYGYTF

d_gene: .
abundance: .
v_gene: TRBV18
j_gene: TRBJ2-2
CDR3nt: TGTGCCAGCTCACCACCAACTTTCACCGGGGAGCTGTTTTTT
CDR3aa: CASSPPTFTGELFF

d_gene: TRBD2
abundance: .
v_gene: TRBV18
j_gene: TRBJ2-3
CDR3nt: TGTGCCAGCTCACTTGGACTAGCGGGATCAGATACGCAGTATTTT
CDR3aa: CASSLGLAGSDTQYF

d_gene: TRBD2
abundance: .
v_gene: TRBV24-1
j_gene: TRBJ2-1
CDR3nt: TGTGCCACCAGTGACCCGCTAGCGGGAGGGGTCAATGAGCAGTTCTTC
CDR3aa: CATSDPLAGGVNEQFF

d_gene: .
abundance: .
v_gene: TRBV6-5
j_gene: TRBJ1-2
CDR3nt: TGTGCCAGCAGAGCCCCCGGGACAACAGTTGTCTACACCTTC
CDR3aa: CASRAPGTTVVYTF

d_gene: .
abundance: .
v_gene: TRBV7-2
j_gene: TRBJ2-3
CDR3nt: TGTGCCAGCAGCTTTCGAGCGCGACCACTGTATCCAGATACGCAGTATTTT
CDR3aa: CASSFRARPLYPDTQYF

d_gene: .
abundance: .
v_gene: TRBV5-4
j_gene: TRBJ1-2
CDR3nt: TGTGCCAGCAGCTTGGCGGGGTCTTTCTATGGCTACACCTTC
CDR3aa: CASSLAGSFYGYTF